The clone carrying this T cell receptor (beta chain) showed up just a few times. The target antigen is unknown. Template switching (which added a universal primer site) was used, and cDNA carried unique molecular identifiers. TCRdb processed the 5' RACE reads anew with MiXCR; each CDR3 protein has one entry. The sample contains just over 500,000 distinct CDR3 sequences, less than 25% of which appear only once. The CDR3 extends over 17 amino acids. Germline CDR1 MNHEY, CDR2 SVGAGI. Trimming shortened V by 0 bases and J by 8 bases, and 23 bases separated the two germline ends. This record comes from a study of identical twins. Study results and limitations: Rather than following the same donors, the conclusions depended on cross-sectional statistical analysis. Insertions ran lower in abundant cord blood beta clonotypes, though not in memory repertoires.

The data were also submitted as part of a second study, on T cells expressing NK-cell markers.

The receptor's source is a young woman in good health. Sequenced: CD4+ T cells sorted from blood. The V gene is TRBV6-5, the J gene TRBJ2-7, with D possibly TRBD1 on 6 matching bases. CDR3 nucleotide sequence: TGTGCCAGCAGTTACTCAACCGTCAGGGGCCCCTCGGGAAAGCAGTACTTC. Its protein is CASSYSTVRGPSGKQYF.